These 25 T cell receptor beta chains came from one sample sequenced in a study of T cell responses to AZD1222 COVID-19 vaccine. TCRdb's copy holds only in-frame clones and misses some; the assay was immunoSEQ multiplex PCR. The profile shows 90,000 to 150,000 clones, approximately 84% of them singletons. This specimen was peripheral blood, taken on day 0 of AZD1222 vaccination. The receptors come from an adult in good health.

V gene TRBV28 combines with J gene TRBJ1-4; 7 bases match TRBD1. The trim removed 5 bases at V and 4 bases at J, leaving 19 bases unmatched. CDR3 size: 19 residues. In germline, CDR1 is MDHEN, CDR2 SYDVKM. CDR3 bases: TGTGCCAGCAGTCCCACCAGTGAGTTCCGGGACAGCTTTAATGAAAAACTGTTTTTT. Translated: CASSPTSEFRDSFNEKLFF.

The rearrangement uses TRBV23-1 and TRBJ2-5; D is ambiguous. TRBV23-1 is identified as an open reading frame with a role that is uncertain. The CDR3 totals 18 residues. V was cut by 2 bases and J by 1 base, with 20 bases left in between. DNA for the CDR3: TGCGCCAGCAGTCAACAATCCCCGGTCATCAAGGGCCAAGAGACCCAGTACTTC. It codes for CASSQQSPVIKGQETQYF.

This chain joins TRBV3-1 (or the pseudogene TRBV3-2) and TRBJ2-3; 9 bases line up with TRBD2. CDR1 LGHDT and CDR2 YNNKEL come from the germline V gene (reference sequence). The CDR3 is 15 amino acids. Trimming cost V 1 base and J 4 bases; bases outside gene matches: 3. CDR3 nucleotides: TGTGCCAGCAGCCAAGGGGGCGGGAGGGCAGATACGCAGTATTTT. Its translation is CASSQGGGRADTQYF.

In DNA, the CDR3 is TGTGCCAGCAGCTTAGATGGGGGAAACACCATATATTTT. This encodes CASSLDGGNTIYF. The rearrangement uses TRBV11-3 and TRBJ1-3; D is unclear. The CDR3 has 13 amino acids. CDR1 SGHNT and CDR2 YENEEA come from the germline V gene. Between the trimmed V and J ends, which lost 0 bases and 4 bases, there was a span of 4 bases.

This clone has more than one count but fewer than ten. The CDR3 here is CASSHSNRDTEAFF. CDR3 DNA: TGTGCCAGCAGCCACAGCAACAGGGACACTGAAGCTTTCTTT. The gene calls are TRBV13 and TRBJ1-1, with D possibly TRBD1 on 6 matching bases. The CDR3 is 14 residues long. Deletions cut 5 bases from V and 3 bases from J, with 13 bases between. In germline, CDR1 is PRHDT, CDR2 FYEKMQ (reference sequence).

The chain uses TRBV7-2 and TRBJ1-2, with 7 bases identical to TRBD1. CDR3 length: 15 residues. Trimming cost V 5 bases and J 3 bases; bases outside gene matches: 9. Germline V CDR1 and CDR2: SGHTA, FQGNSA. The CDR3 DNA reads as TGTGCCAGCAGCCAGTCCGGGACAGCTCACTATGGCTACACCTTC. Protein: CASSQSGTAHYGYTF.

The chain carries TRBV18 and TRBJ2-7; D is unclear. Germline CDR1 KGHSH, CDR2 LQKENI. The CDR3 extends over 15 amino acids. Trimming stripped 8 bases from V and 6 bases from J, with 23 bases between. DNA for the CDR3: TGTGCCAGCGCTAAAACGGGCTACCCCACCGCCGAGCAGTACTTC. It codes for CASAKTGYPTAEQYF.

The rearrangement links TRBV27 to TRBJ2-1; weak D call: TRBD2 (6 bases). The germline CDR1 and CDR2 sequences are MNHEY and SMNVEV (reference sequence). V shed 3 bases and J shed 5 bases, with 8 bases lying between them. The CDR3 runs 13 residues. The CDR3 DNA reads as TGTGCCAGCAGTTTTAGCGGACACAATGAGCAGTTCTTC. Residues: CASSFSGHNEQFF.

This clone was detected only a few times. The same CDR3 also results from other DNA sequences found in this sample. V usage is TRBV3-1 (or the pseudogene TRBV3-2) and J usage is TRBJ2-2; D is unclear. V was trimmed by 1 base and J by 4 bases, leaving 4 bases between them. The CDR3 totals 13 residues. In germline, CDR1 is LGHDT, CDR2 YNNKEL (reference sequence). For the CDR3, the DNA is TGTGCCAGCAGCCAAGCGGGCACCGGGGAGCTGTTTTTT. Amino acids: CASSQAGTGELFF.

This chain links TRBV2 with TRBJ2-3; 9 bases fit TRBD1. Germline-derived CDR1 and CDR2 are SNHLY and FYNNEI. The CDR3 has 14 amino acids. V trimming: 6 bases; J trimming: 5 bases; junction bases outside the gene matches: 6. The chain's CDR3 is CASRDGQGQDTQYF. Written as DNA, the CDR3 is TGTGCCAGCAGGGACGGACAGGGGCAAGATACGCAGTATTTT. The complete variable domain, with remaining parts taken from reference TRBV2 and TRBJ2-3, reads EPEVTQTPSHQVTQMGQEVILRCVPISNHLYFYWYRQILGQKVEFLVSFYNNEISEKSEIFDDQFSVERPDGSNFTLKIRSTKLEDSAMYFCASRDGQGQDTQYFGPGTRLTVL.

The chain couples TRBV5-6 to TRBJ1-1; D is uncertain. The germline gives CDR1 SGHDT, CDR2 YYEEEE. This CDR3 has 10 amino acids. The V end was cut by 4 bases, the J end by 8 bases, with 6 bases between. The CDR3 reads CASSPREAFF. CDR3 bases: TGTGCCAGCAGCCCGAGGGAAGCTTTCTTT.

The chain is built from TRBV10-1 and TRBJ1-1; D ambiguous. Germline V gene lookup returns CDR1 WNHNN and CDR2 SYGVQD (reference sequence). V lost 4 bases and J 0 bases, leaving 6 bases between the germline ends. The CDR3 extends over 13 amino acids. CDR3 nucleotides: TGCGCCAGCAGTGTGGGGATGAACACTGAAGCTTTCTTT. Its translation: CASSVGMNTEAFF.

V gene TRBV5-1 combines with J gene TRBJ2-5; D might be TRBD1 (5 bases). Germline values: CDR1 SGHRS, CDR2 YFSETQ. The CDR3 runs to 15 residues. Trimming stripped 6 bases from V and 0 bases from J, with 15 bases between. CDR3 residues: CASNPSGLDQETQYF. In nucleotides, the CDR3 is TGCGCCAGCAACCCCTCAGGGCTGGACCAAGAGACCCAGTACTTC.

A few counts support this clone. The V and J genes are TRBV28 and TRBJ1-4, with D perhaps matching TRBD1 (6 bases). Trimming left V 7 bases short and J 4 bases short, with 13 bases between. The CDR3 contains 14 residues. Germline lookup yields CDR1 MDHEN and CDR2 SYDVKM. CDR3 DNA sequence: TGTGCCAGCACCGGGGGCAAGAATAATGAAAAACTGTTTTTT. The encoded protein is CASTGGKNNEKLFF.

The rearrangement uses TRBV3-1 (or the pseudogene TRBV3-2) and TRBJ1-2; no clear D gene. V was clipped by 4 bases and J by 4 bases, with 10 bases between them. Germline lookup yields CDR1 LGHDT and CDR2 YNNKEL (reference sequence). CDR3 length equals 13 residues. CDR3: CASSLTRGYGYTF. The DNA of the CDR3 is TGTGCCAGCAGCCTTACACGAGGCTATGGCTACACCTTC.

A word on this clone: In the same sample, other DNA sequences code for this CDR3. The V call is TRBV7-9, the J call TRBJ2-7; no reliable D call. CDR3 size: 11 residues. Germline loops: CDR1 SEHNR, CDR2 FQNEAQ (reference sequence). Trimming pared 2 bases from V and 3 bases from J, leaving 2 bases between. CDR3 bases: TGTGCCAGCAGCTTAAACTACGAGCAGTACTTC. Its protein product is CASSLNYEQYF.

This clone appeared a few times. Other DNA sequences within the sample encode an identical CDR3. The chain has TRBV6-2 or TRBV6-3 and TRBJ1-2; 9 bases are a match to TRBD1. Trimming took 6 bases from V and 8 from J; bases not matched to a gene: 7. CDR1 is MNHEY and CDR2 is SVGEGT in the germline V gene. The CDR3 is made up of 13 amino acids. The DNA for the CDR3 is TGTGCCAGCAGCACCGGGACAGGGCTAGGCTACACCTTC. It translates to CASSTGTGLGYTF.

DNA for the CDR3: TGTGCCAGTAGTAGCCGACTAGCGGGGGGGCTGGGATACAATGAGCAGTTCTTC. Protein product: CASSSRLAGGLGYNEQFF. This sequence joins TRBV19 and TRBJ2-1; 14 bases map to TRBD2. Germline V gives CDR1 LNHDA, CDR2 SQIVND (reference sequence). The V and J ends lost 4 bases and 4 bases, in that order; junction bases with no gene match: 9. CDR3 length: 18 residues.

V usage is TRBV9 and J usage is TRBJ2-7, with 11 nucleotides matching TRBD1. The CDR3 length is 13 residues. The V and J ends lost 4 bases and 5 bases, in that order; junction bases with no gene match: 2. The germline V gene has CDR1 SGDLS and CDR2 YYNGEE. The CDR3 spells CASSRDRGDEQYF. Written as DNA, the CDR3 is TGTGCCAGCAGCCGGGACAGGGGGGACGAGCAGTACTTC.

The genes are TRBV10-1 and TRBJ2-3; D is possibly TRBD1 (5 bases). This CDR3 is built from 14 residues. The V and J ends lost 7 bases and 3 bases respectively, with 14 bases between them. Germline V gene sequence: CDR1 WNHNN, CDR2 SYGVQD (reference sequence). CDR3 DNA sequence: TGCGCCAGCAAGGCAGGGTGGGGTACAGATACGCAGTATTTT. Its protein is CASKAGWGTDTQYF.

This clone has just one count. The V gene is TRBV12-3 or TRBV12-4, the J gene TRBJ2-3, with D perhaps matching TRBD1 (6 bases). The CDR3 contains 12 residues. V was trimmed by 4 bases and J by 9 bases, leaving 11 bases between them. The CDR3 loop is CASSSTGYTQYF. CDR3 nucleotides: TGTGCCAGCAGTTCAACAGGGTACACGCAGTATTTT.

Regarding this clone: Other DNA sequences in the same sample also yield this CDR3. The V gene is TRBV19, the J gene TRBJ2-3, with a possible D match to TRBD1 (6 bases). V shed 0 bases and J shed 6 bases, with 7 bases lying between them. The CDR3 is 13 residues long. Germline V gene lookup returns CDR1 LNHDA and CDR2 SQIVND (reference sequence). CDR3: CASSIDRGDTQYF. The CDR3 DNA is TGTGCCAGTAGTATAGACAGGGGCGATACGCAGTATTTT.

This clone occurred once. The chain links TRBV15 to TRBJ2-7, with TRBD1 identical over 7 bases. V was clipped by 1 base and J by 1 base; unmatched bases: 10. This CDR3 is 17 amino acids long. Germline loops: CDR1 LNHNV, CDR2 YYDKDF (reference sequence). The CDR3 nucleotides are TGTGCCACCAGCAGAGGTATCACAGGGGCGGCGTCCTACGAGCAGTACTTC. Translation: CATSRGITGAASYEQYF.

This chain connects TRBV15 to TRBJ1-1; a weak D match, TRBD1 (5 bases). The CDR3 has 14 amino acids. The germline V gene has CDR1 LNHNV and CDR2 YYDKDF (reference sequence). V dropped 0 bases and J dropped 8 bases, with 13 bases sitting between them. The CDR3: CATSRDRGRIEAFF. As DNA, the CDR3 is TGTGCCACCAGCAGAGATAGGGGACGGATCGAAGCTTTCTTT.

The chain employs TRBV9 and TRBJ1-2; no clear D. The length of the CDR3 is 13 residues. From germline, CDR1 is SGDLS and CDR2 YYNGEE. V gave up 3 bases and J gave up 8 bases, with 14 bases separating them. The CDR3 DNA sequence: TGTGCCAGCAGCGGGTACCGTGGGGAGGGCTACACCTTC. This codes for CASSGYRGEGYTF.